The clone carrying this T cell receptor beta chain was detected a few times. A sample-barcoded 5' primer and a J-beta primer mix were used in a second PCR of roughly 7 to 12 cycles. TCRdb re-analysed the 5' RACE reads in MiXCR, keeping a single row per CDR3 protein. The sample records a few hundred thousand distinct CDR3 sequences, about 55% being singletons. Samples had at least 6.5 million PBMCs isolated from them. The data originate from a study of blood T cells in healthy people across ages. The CDR3 length is 14 residues. V was shortened by 6 bases and J by 7 bases, with 13 bases between the two germline ends. Germline assignment: CDR1 MDHEN and CDR2 SYDVKM.

This chain joins TRBV28 and TRBJ1-6; possible D gene TRBD1, 5 bases. Sequenced material: blood. This TCR derives from a man in his fifties or sixties in good health. The CDR3 spells CASSRQGENSPLHF. CDR3 in DNA: TGTGCCAGCAGCCGCCAGGGAGAGAATTCACCCCTCCACTTT.